Described below is a single TCR beta chain sequence and its context. Its antigen is unidentified. Germline V gene lookup returns CDR1 SGHRS and CDR2 YFSETQ. V lost 3 bases and J lost 6; bases outside the gene matches: 11. The CDR3 extends over 16 amino acids. This specimen comes from a study of cytomegalovirus exposure and HLA in healthy donors. Study findings and constraints: Sequence variants that were highly shared formed a cluster that was likely a sequencing artifact. Some TCR beta chains (roughly 160 of them) were listed as cytomegalovirus-associated.

PCR employed 60 Vbeta and 13 Jbeta primers. Data came from immunoSEQ multiplex PCR; TCRdb stores just in-frame clones and leaves some out. Here the sample spans 210,000 or so clones, about 77% being singletons. Material: PBMCs. The chain employs TRBV5-1 and TRBJ2-2, with 7 bases identical to TRBD2. The source of this sequence is a boy between 10 and 17 years old in good health and CMV-seronegative. In DNA, the CDR3 is TGCGCCAGCAGCTCACCGATGGGACTATTCGCCGGGGAGCTGTTTTTT. Translating it yields CASSSPMGLFAGELFF.